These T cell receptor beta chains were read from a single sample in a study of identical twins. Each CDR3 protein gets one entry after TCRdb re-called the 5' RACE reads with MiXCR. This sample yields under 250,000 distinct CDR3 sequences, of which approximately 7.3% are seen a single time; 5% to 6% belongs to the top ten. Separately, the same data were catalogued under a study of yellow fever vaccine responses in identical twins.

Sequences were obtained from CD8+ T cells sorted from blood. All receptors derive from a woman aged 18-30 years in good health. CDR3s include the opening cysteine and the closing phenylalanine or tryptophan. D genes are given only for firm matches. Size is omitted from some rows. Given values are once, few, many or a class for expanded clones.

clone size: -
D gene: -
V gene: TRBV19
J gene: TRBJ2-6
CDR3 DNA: TGTGCCAGTAGTATCTGGGACAATGGGGCCAACGTCCTGACTTTC
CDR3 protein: CASSIWDNGANVLTF

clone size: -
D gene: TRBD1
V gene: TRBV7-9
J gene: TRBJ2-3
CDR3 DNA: TGTGCCAGCGAGGACAGGGGGCTTAAAGATACGCAGTATTTT
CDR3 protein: CASEDRGLKDTQYF

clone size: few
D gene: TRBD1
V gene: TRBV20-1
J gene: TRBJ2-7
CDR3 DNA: TGCAGTGCTAGAGATAGTTGGGTAATGGGGGGACAGGGAGACCACGAGCAGTACTTC
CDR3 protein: CSARDSWVMGGQGDHEQYF

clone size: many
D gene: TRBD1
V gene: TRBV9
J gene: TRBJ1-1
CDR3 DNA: TGTGCCAGCAGCGCCCCCATGACAGGGGGGAACACTGAAGCTTTCTTT
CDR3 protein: CASSAPMTGGNTEAFF

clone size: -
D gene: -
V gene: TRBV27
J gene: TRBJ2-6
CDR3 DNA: TGTGCCAGCAGTTTATCCGGGACTGGGGCCAACGTCCTGACTTTC
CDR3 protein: CASSLSGTGANVLTF

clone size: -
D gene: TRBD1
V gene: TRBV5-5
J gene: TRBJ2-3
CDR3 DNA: TGTGCCAGCAGCTTCCCTGTGACAGGGTCCACAGATACGCAGTATTTT
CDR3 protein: CASSFPVTGSTDTQYF

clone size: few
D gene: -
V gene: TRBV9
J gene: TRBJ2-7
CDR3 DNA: TGTGCCAGCAGCGTAGGCCCACCCTCCTACGAGCAGTACTTC
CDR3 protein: CASSVGPPSYEQYF

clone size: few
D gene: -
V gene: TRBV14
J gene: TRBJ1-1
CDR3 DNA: TGTGCCAGCAGCCTCAAAGGGGGGGCCGAGACTGAAGCTTTCTTT
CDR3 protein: CASSLKGGAETEAFF

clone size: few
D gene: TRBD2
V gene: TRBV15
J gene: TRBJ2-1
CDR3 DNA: TGTGCCACCAGCGGTTCTAGCGGGGCCTCCTACAATGAGCAGTTCTTC
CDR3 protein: CATSGSSGASYNEQFF

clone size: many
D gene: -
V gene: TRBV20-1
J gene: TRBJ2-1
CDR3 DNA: TGCAGTGCTAGAGATCCCCCCAGCTCCTACAATGAGCAGTTCTTC
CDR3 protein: CSARDPPSSYNEQFF

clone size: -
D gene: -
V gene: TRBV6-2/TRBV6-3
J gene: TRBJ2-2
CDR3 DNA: TGTGCCAGCAGTGCGACCGGAGGCAACACCGGGGAGCTGTTTTTT
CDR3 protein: CASSATGGNTGELFF

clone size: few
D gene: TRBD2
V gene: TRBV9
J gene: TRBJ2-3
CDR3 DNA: TGTGCCAGCAGCGCCCTTAGCGGGGCCTCAGATACGCAGTATTTT
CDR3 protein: CASSALSGASDTQYF

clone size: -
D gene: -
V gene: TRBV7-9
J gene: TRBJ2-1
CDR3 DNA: TGTGCCAGCAGCCCACTATTTCCCCCAGCGTACAATGAGCAGTTCTTC
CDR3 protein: CASSPLFPPAYNEQFF

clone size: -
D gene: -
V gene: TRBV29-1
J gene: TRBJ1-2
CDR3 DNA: TGCAGCGTTGAAGGAGGTTCAGGGACGGCGTATGGCTACACCTTC
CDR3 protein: CSVEGGSGTAYGYTF

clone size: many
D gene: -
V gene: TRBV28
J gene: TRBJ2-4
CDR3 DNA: TGTGCCAGCAGTTCTAGAGGGTTCCCGGCCCCACCAGACAAAAACATTCAGTACTTC
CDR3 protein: CASSSRGFPAPPDKNIQYF

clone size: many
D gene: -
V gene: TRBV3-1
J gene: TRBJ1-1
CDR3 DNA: TGTGCCAGCAGCCACAGGGAAGGCGGCACTGAAGCTTTCTTT
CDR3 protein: CASSHREGGTEAFF

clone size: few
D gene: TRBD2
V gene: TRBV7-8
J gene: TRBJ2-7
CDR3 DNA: TGTGCCAGCAGACCTGAGCGGGAGTTGTACGAGCAGTACTTC
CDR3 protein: CASRPERELYEQYF

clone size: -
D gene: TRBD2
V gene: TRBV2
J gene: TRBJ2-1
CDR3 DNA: TGTGCCAGCAGTGGTGTTTTAGCGGGGTCCTACAATGAGCAGTTCTTC
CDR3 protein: CASSGVLAGSYNEQFF

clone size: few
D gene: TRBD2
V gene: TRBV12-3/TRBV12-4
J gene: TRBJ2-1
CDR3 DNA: TGTGCCAGCAGTTTCCGTCGTAGCGGGAGCTCCCACAATGAGCAGTTCTTC
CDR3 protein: CASSFRRSGSSHNEQFF

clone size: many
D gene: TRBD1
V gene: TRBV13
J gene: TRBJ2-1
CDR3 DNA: TGTGCCAGCAGCTCGGGACAGGGAACCTCAACGTCCTACAATGAGCAGTTCTTC
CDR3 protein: CASSSGQGTSTSYNEQFF

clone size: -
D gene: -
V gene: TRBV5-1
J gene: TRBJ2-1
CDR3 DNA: TGCGCCAGCAGCGGAAGGGGTCCCTACAATGAGCAGTTCTTC
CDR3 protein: CASSGRGPYNEQFF

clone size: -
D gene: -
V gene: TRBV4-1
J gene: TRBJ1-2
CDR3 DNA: TGCGCCAGCAGCCAAGATTTGATGGGATACAGCTATGGCTACACCTTC
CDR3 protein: CASSQDLMGYSYGYTF

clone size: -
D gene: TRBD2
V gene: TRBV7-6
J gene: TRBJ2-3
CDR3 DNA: TGTGCCAGCAGCCTCCGGACTGCGGGGGAATTCACAGATACGCAGTATTTT
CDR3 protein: CASSLRTAGEFTDTQYF

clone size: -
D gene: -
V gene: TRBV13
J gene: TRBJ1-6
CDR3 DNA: TGTGCCAGCAGCTTAAGGGTCTCCTATAATTCACCCCTCCACTTT
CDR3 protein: CASSLRVSYNSPLHF

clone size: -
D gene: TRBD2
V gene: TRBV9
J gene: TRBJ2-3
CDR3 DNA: TGTGCCAGCAGCGTAGTAGTGGGGACTAGCGGGGGGAGGGATACGCAGTATTTT
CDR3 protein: CASSVVVGTSGGRDTQYF

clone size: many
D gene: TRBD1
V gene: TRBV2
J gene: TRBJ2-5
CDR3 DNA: TGTGCCAGCAAAATATTGGGACAGGGAGAAGAGACCCAGTACTTC
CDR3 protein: CASKILGQGEETQYF

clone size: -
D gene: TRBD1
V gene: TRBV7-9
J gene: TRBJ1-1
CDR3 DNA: TGTGCCATCAGATCGGGGACAGGGCACCTGAACACTGAAGCTTTCTTT
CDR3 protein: CAIRSGTGHLNTEAFF

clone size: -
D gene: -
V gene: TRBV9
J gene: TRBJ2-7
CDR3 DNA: TGTGCCAGCAGCCTAACGGGACTGAAGGAGTACGAGCAGTACTTC
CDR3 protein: CASSLTGLKEYEQYF

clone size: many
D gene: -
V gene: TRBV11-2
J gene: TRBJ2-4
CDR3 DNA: TGTGCCAGCAGCTTAGGGGCTCCATTAGCCAAAAACATTCAGTACTTC
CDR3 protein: CASSLGAPLAKNIQYF

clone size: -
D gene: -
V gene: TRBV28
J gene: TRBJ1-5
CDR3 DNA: TGTGCCAGCAGTCTCCTGGCCAGGGTCAATCAGCCCCAGCATTTT
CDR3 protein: CASSLLARVNQPQHF

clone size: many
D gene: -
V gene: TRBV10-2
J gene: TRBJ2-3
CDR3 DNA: TGCGCCAGCAGTGATAGGGATACGCAGTATTTT
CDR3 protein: CASSDRDTQYF

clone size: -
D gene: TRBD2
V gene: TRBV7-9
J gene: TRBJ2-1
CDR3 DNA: TGTGCCAGCAGCATAACTAGCGGGAGCTCCTACAATGAGCAGTTCTTC
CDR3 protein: CASSITSGSSYNEQFF

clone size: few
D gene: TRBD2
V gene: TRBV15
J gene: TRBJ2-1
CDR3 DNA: TGTGCCACCCCCGGGACTAGCGGGAGTGGTGAGCAGTTCTTC
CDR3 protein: CATPGTSGSGEQFF

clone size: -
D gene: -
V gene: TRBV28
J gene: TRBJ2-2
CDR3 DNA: TGTGCCAGCAGTTTTGTGGCACCCCTACTCACCGGGGAGCTGTTTTTT
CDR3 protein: CASSFVAPLLTGELFF

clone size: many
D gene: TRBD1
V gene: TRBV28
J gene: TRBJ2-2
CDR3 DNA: TGTGCCAGCAGCCCTGCCGGGACAGGGAAGGACGGGGAGCTGTTTTTT
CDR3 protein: CASSPAGTGKDGELFF

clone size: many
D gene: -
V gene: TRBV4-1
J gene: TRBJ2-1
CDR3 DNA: TGCGCCAGCAGCCAAGTAGCGCCACTTGAGAACAATGAGCAGTTCTTC
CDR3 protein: CASSQVAPLENNEQFF

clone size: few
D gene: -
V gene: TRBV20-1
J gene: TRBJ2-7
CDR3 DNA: TGCAGTGCTATCCAGGACGGAGAGGACTACGAGCAGTACTTC
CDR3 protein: CSAIQDGEDYEQYF

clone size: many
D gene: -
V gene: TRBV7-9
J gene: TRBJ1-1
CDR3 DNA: TGTGCCAGCAGCTTAGCGGGCCGGGACACTGAAGCTTTCTTT
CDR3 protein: CASSLAGRDTEAFF

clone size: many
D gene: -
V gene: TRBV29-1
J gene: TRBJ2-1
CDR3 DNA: TGCAGCGTCGAGGGGCTCCGGGACTTCTCCTACAATGAGCAGTTCTTC
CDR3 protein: CSVEGLRDFSYNEQFF

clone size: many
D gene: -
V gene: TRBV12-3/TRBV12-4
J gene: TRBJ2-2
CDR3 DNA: TGTGCCAGCAGTTACGGTTCCGGGGAGCTGTTTTTT
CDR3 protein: CASSYGSGELFF

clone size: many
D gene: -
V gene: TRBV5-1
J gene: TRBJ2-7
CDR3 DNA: TGCGCCAGCAGCTTGAGTTCGGACACCTCCTACGAGCAGTACTTC
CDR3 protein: CASSLSSDTSYEQYF

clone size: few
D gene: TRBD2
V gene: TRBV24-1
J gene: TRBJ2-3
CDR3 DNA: TGTGCCACTGAGAAGGGCAGCGGACTAGCGGGAGTATATGGCACAGATACGCAGTATTTT
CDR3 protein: CATEKGSGLAGVYGTDTQYF